A single sample is the source of the 32 T cell receptor beta chains below, sequenced in a study of shared clonotypes between healthy human individuals. Using immunoSEQ multiplex PCR, the repertoire was profiled, and TCRdb retains in-frame clones only, with some absent. The sample lists approximately 1,000,000 clones; 78% were seen once. The sequenced sample consisted of memory CD4+ T cells from PBMCs. Described subset: CD45RA-negative fraction. The receptors here all came from a man between 18 and 29 years old in good health. Some clones in this sample may be carry-over from other donors' samples.

The CDR3 loop reads CASSPILAFRTDTQYF. The CDR3 DNA follows: TGTGCCAGCAGCCCTATTCTGGCCTTCAGGACAGATACGCAGTATTTT. V is TRBV5-4 and J is TRBJ2-3; unclear D gene. V was cut by 4 bases and J by 3 bases, with 18 bases left in between. The CDR3 totals 16 residues. The germline V gene has CDR1 SGHNT and CDR2 YYREEE (reference sequence).

V and J are TRBV6-6 and TRBJ2-7; 7 bases agree with TRBD1. From germline, CDR1 is MNHNY and CDR2 SVGAGI (reference sequence). The CDR3 loop spans 13 amino acids. Trimming took 9 bases from V and 5 from J; bases not matched to a gene: 10. The CDR3 DNA reads as TGTGCCAGTGGAGGACAGGTTAACGACGAGCAGTACTTC. This encodes CASGGQVNDEQYF.

Comments on this clone: A far larger clone is only one base removed, so a read error is likely. DNA of the CDR3: TGTGCCAGCAGTAGGACAGGGGGCGCAGATACGCAGTATTTT. Protein: CASSRTGGADTQYF. The genes are TRBV6-5 and TRBJ2-3; 11 nucleotides match TRBD1. Germline trimming cut 5 bases from V and 4 bases from J; bases unmatched to any gene: 2. CDR3 size: 14 residues. Germline values: CDR1 MNHEY, CDR2 SVGAGI.

This rearrangement joins TRBV28 to TRBJ2-5; perhaps TRBD2 as D (5 bases). V lost 6 bases and J 2 bases, leaving 16 bases between the germline ends. The germline gives CDR1 MDHEN, CDR2 SYDVKM. CDR3 length equals 15 residues. Here the CDR3 DNA reads TGTGCCAGCAGCACGCCGGGGTTCCTACAAGAGACCCAGTACTTC. Its translation is CASSTPGFLQETQYF.

V and J are TRBV11-2 and TRBJ2-7; 8 bases are a match to TRBD2. Germline V gene lookup returns CDR1 SGHAT and CDR2 FQNNGV. Trimming at V came to 5 bases and at J to 2 bases, leaving 5 bases not matched to a gene. CDR3 length: 14 amino acids. CDR3 residues: CASSRGGTTYEQYF. For the CDR3, the DNA is TGTGCCAGCAGCCGGGGGGGGACCACCTACGAGCAGTACTTC.

The V gene is TRBV13, the J gene TRBJ1-1; 8 nucleotides line up with TRBD1. J lost 4 bases, V lost 5 bases, and 6 bases had no gene match. The germline gives CDR1 PRHDT, CDR2 FYEKMQ (reference sequence). The CDR3 runs 14 residues. The CDR3 sequence is CASSLRDRITEAFF. CDR3 DNA: TGTGCCAGCAGCCTACGGGACAGGATCACTGAAGCTTTCTTT.

This clone was counted between two and nine times. The chain carries TRBV18 and TRBJ1-1; 12 bases fit TRBD1. The CDR3 runs to 20 residues. V shed 5 bases and J 3 bases; nucleotides not matched to a gene: 19. The germline V gene has CDR1 KGHSH and CDR2 LQKENI. The CDR3 nucleotides are TGTGCCAGCTCATCGCTTCCCGGGACAGGGGGCGCGGTGGGTTACACTGAAGCTTTCTTT. It encodes CASSSLPGTGGAVGYTEAFF.

The chain uses TRBV7-3 and TRBJ2-3; 10 positions agree with TRBD2. J gave up 2 bases and V 4 bases, and 3 bases lay outside the gene matches. Germline V CDR1 and CDR2: SGHTA, FQGTGA. The CDR3 spans 15 residues. CDR3 coding DNA: TGTGCCAGCAGCTCCGGGACTAGCGTCACAGATACGCAGTATTTT. It is translated as CASSSGTSVTDTQYF.

CDR3 loop: CASSLAGGVSEAFF. The CDR3 coding sequence is TGTGCCAGTAGTCTCGCAGGGGGCGTTTCTGAAGCTTTCTTT. V and J are TRBV19 and TRBJ1-1; 8 bases line up with TRBD1. The CDR3 contains 14 residues. Germline trimming cut 5 bases from V and 6 bases from J; bases unmatched to any gene: 8. From germline, CDR1 is LNHDA and CDR2 SQIVND (reference sequence).

The chain carries TRBV25-1 and TRBJ1-3, with D possibly being TRBD1 (5 bases). The germline CDR1 and CDR2 sequences are MGHDK and SYGVNS. The V gene lost 5 bases and the J gene lost 2 bases, with 10 bases spanning the gap. The CDR3 length is 14 residues. The DNA for the CDR3 is TGTGCCAGCAGTCGGACGGGGGCTGGAAACACCATATATTTT. Translation gives CASSRTGAGNTIYF.

This clone was seen only a few times. The chain employs TRBV7-9 and TRBJ1-4, with no clear D. CDR1 and CDR2 (germline): SEHNR, FQNEAQ (reference sequence). Trimming cost V 1 base and J 3 bases, with 9 bases left between them. The CDR3 spans 15 residues. CDR3 in DNA: TGTGCCAGCAGCTTAGTTTCGGGCTCTAATGAAAAACTGTTTTTT. Translating it yields CASSLVSGSNEKLFF.

As DNA, the CDR3 is TGCGCCAGCAGCTTGGGGAGTAGCGGGTACTCCTACAATGAGCAGTTCTTC. Its translation: CASSLGSSGYSYNEQFF. The rearrangement joins TRBV5-1 to TRBJ2-1; 7 nucleotides match TRBD2. The germline CDR1 and CDR2 sequences are SGHRS and YFSETQ. V lost 0 bases and J lost 0; bases outside the gene matches: 6. This CDR3 is 17 amino acids long.

This chain joins TRBV5-4 and TRBJ1-3, with 7 bases aligning to TRBD1. V gave up 4 bases and J gave up 3 bases; unmatched junction bases: 4. This CDR3 contains 14 residues. The germline V gene encodes CDR1 SGHNT and CDR2 YYREEE (reference sequence). As DNA, the CDR3 is TGTGCCAGCAGCCAAGGGGGCGTTGGAAACACCATATATTTT. The encoded protein is CASSQGGVGNTIYF. The full variable domain, completed using reference TRBV5-4 and TRBJ1-3, is ETGVTQSPTHLIKTRGQQVTLRCSSQSGHNTVSWYQQALGQGPQFIFQYYREEENGRGNFPPRFSGLQFPNYSSELNVNALELDDSALYLCASSQGGVGNTIYFGEGSWLTVV.

The chain combines TRBV15 with TRBJ2-7; D possibly corresponds to TRBD1 (5 bases). The V end lost 0 bases, the J end lost 3 bases, and 9 bases lay between the germline ends. CDR3 size: 14 residues. Per germline, CDR1 LNHNV and CDR2 YYDKDF (reference sequence). As DNA, the CDR3 is TGTGCCACCAGCAGAGATTTTCAGGGCTACGAGCAGTACTTC. Its protein product is CATSRDFQGYEQYF.

This clone was observed a handful of times. Other DNA sequences in this specimen translate into the identical CDR3. The chain links TRBV5-1 to TRBJ2-5, with D hard to call. Looked up from germline, CDR1 is SGHRS and CDR2 is YFSETQ. The CDR3 loop spans 13 amino acids. The V end lost 0 bases, the J end lost 1 base, and 4 bases lay between the germline ends. This chain's CDR3 is CASSLGPQETQYF. CDR3 in DNA: TGCGCCAGCAGCTTGGGTCCCCAAGAGACCCAGTACTTC.

The chain couples TRBV4-1 to TRBJ2-7; the match to TRBD1 covers 8 bases. The CDR3 runs 16 residues. The germline V gene has CDR1 MGHRA and CDR2 YSYEKL. J was trimmed by 2 bases and V by 1 base; bases with no gene match: 7. The DNA of the CDR3 is TGCGCCAGCAGCCAAGCCTGGACAGGGACTGCCTACGAGCAGTACTTC. Its protein is CASSQAWTGTAYEQYF.

The J gene is TRBJ2-5, the V gene TRBV9, with D perhaps TRBD1 (6 bases). Per the germline V gene, CDR1 is SGDLS and CDR2 is YYNGEE. The CDR3 contains 16 residues. Trimming stripped 4 bases from V and 1 base from J, with 17 bases between. CDR3 nucleotide sequence: TGTGCCAGCAGCCTAGGCCACAGGGCCCCCCAAGAGACCCAGTACTTC. Translation gives CASSLGHRAPQETQYF.

J is TRBJ2-1 and V is TRBV11-2, with TRBD2 matching over 7 bases. CDR1 and CDR2 (germline): SGHAT, FQNNGV. Trimming took 6 bases from V and 3 from J; bases not matched to a gene: 5. The CDR3 has 14 amino acids. The CDR3 region has the DNA TGTGCCAGCAGAAGAGCGGGATTCTACAATGAGCAGTTCTTC. It translates to CASRRAGFYNEQFF.

The rearrangement joins TRBV10-3 to TRBJ1-4; 8 bases map to TRBD1. With 11 bases clipped from V and 7 bases from J, the junction kept 12 bases outside the gene matches. CDR3 size: 14 residues. Germline V gene sequence: CDR1 ENHRY, CDR2 SYGVKD. CDR3: CAVRSTGAGEKLFF. For the CDR3, the DNA is TGTGCCGTTAGATCGACAGGGGCTGGTGAAAAACTGTTTTTT.

J is TRBJ1-5 and V is TRBV6-1, with a tentative D call TRBD1 (5 bases). Trimming took 5 bases from V and 2 from J, leaving 10 bases between them. Germline V gives CDR1 MNHNS, CDR2 SASEGT. CDR3 length equals 14 residues. The CDR3 DNA reads TGTGCCAGCAGTTATGACAGAGGCAATCAGCCCCAGCATTTT. This translates into CASSYDRGNQPQHF.

A note on this clone: With a much larger clone just one base away, this may be a read error. The rearrangement joins TRBV5-4 to TRBJ1-1; no clear D gene. Looked up from germline, CDR1 is SGHNT and CDR2 is YYREEE (reference sequence). The CDR3 is made up of 12 amino acids. Trimming shortened V by 2 bases and J by 3 bases, and 5 bases separated the two germline ends. The CDR3 protein is CASSFDDTEAFF. CDR3 nucleotide sequence: TGTGCCAGCAGCTTCGATGACACTGAAGCTTTCTTT.

The chain combines TRBV10-3 with TRBJ1-3, with D possibly being TRBD1 (6 bases). This CDR3 spans 16 amino acids. Between the trimmed V and J ends, which lost 4 bases and 3 bases, there was a span of 16 bases. CDR1 and CDR2 (germline): ENHRY, SYGVKD. CDR3 nucleotide sequence: TGTGCCATCAGTGGCGGTCAGGGGCTAGGTGGAAACACCATATATTTT. This codes for CAISGGQGLGGNTIYF.

This chain uses TRBV6-1 with TRBJ2-7; no definite D call. This CDR3 has 10 amino acids. V lost 6 bases and J lost 8, with 8 bases in between. Per germline, CDR1 MNHNS and CDR2 SASEGT. The DNA of the CDR3 is TGTGCCAGCAGGGCACTACAGCAGTACTTC. As protein: CASRALQQYF.

The V call is TRBV4-1, the J call TRBJ2-7; 9 positions agree with TRBD2. This CDR3 region has 16 residues. Trimming cost V 4 bases and J 2 bases; bases outside gene matches: 9. Germline V gene sequence: CDR1 MGHRA, CDR2 YSYEKL. CDR3 in amino acids: CASSRGTSTPTYEQYF. The CDR3 nucleotides read TGCGCCAGCAGCCGAGGGACTAGCACCCCCACCTACGAGCAGTACTTC.

The rearrangement links TRBV4-1 to TRBJ2-7; perhaps TRBD1 as D (6 bases). Germline V gene lookup returns CDR1 MGHRA and CDR2 YSYEKL. Trimming removed 5 bases at V and 1 base at J, with 15 bases between. The CDR3 runs to 15 residues. This CDR3 reads CASSDTGKGSYEQYF. For the CDR3, the DNA is TGCGCCAGCAGCGACACAGGGAAGGGGTCCTACGAGCAGTACTTC.

The chain couples TRBV9 to TRBJ2-1; D gene uncertain. Trimming cost V 4 bases and J 0 bases, with 11 bases left between them. Per germline, CDR1 SGDLS and CDR2 YYNGEE. The CDR3 length is 15 residues. The CDR3 loop reads CASSPRQISYNEQFF. The DNA for the CDR3 is TGTGCCAGCAGCCCCCGACAAATCTCCTACAATGAGCAGTTCTTC. The full variable domain, its missing parts supplied by reference TRBV9 and TRBJ2-1, is DSGVTQTPKHLITATGQRVTLRCSPRSGDLSVYWYQQSLDQGLQFLIQYYNGEERAKGNILERFSAQQFPDLHSELNLSSLELGDSALYFCASSPRQISYNEQFFGPGTRLTVL.

The genes are TRBV27 and TRBJ1-2; D unclear. Germline CDR1 reads MNHEY; CDR2 reads SMNVEV (reference sequence). V was cut by 5 bases and J by 3 bases, with 16 bases left in between. The CDR3 contains 15 residues. This CDR3 is CASSKDQTVYYGYTF. Here the CDR3 DNA reads TGTGCCAGCAGTAAAGATCAAACAGTTTACTATGGCTACACCTTC.

This chain uses TRBV11-1 with TRBJ2-7, with 10 bases that match TRBD2. CDR3 size: 14 residues. Germline trimming cut 1 base from V and 5 bases from J; bases unmatched to any gene: 2. The germline V gene encodes CDR1 SGHAT and CDR2 FQDESV (reference sequence). CDR3 bases: TGTGCCAGCAGCTTAGGCCTAGCGGGAGACGAGCAGTACTTC. Amino acid sequence: CASSLGLAGDEQYF.

The V gene is TRBV6-5, the J gene TRBJ2-7; 7 nucleotides match TRBD1. The V and J ends lost 2 bases and 2 bases, in that order; junction bases with no gene match: 9. CDR1 MNHEY and CDR2 SVGAGI come from the germline V gene. The CDR3 loop spans 16 amino acids. Written as DNA, the CDR3 is TGTGCCAGCAGTTACCGGTCCGGGGACAGACCCTACGAGCAGTACTTC. Protein: CASSYRSGDRPYEQYF.

The V gene is TRBV4-1, the J gene TRBJ1-1; 11 bases map to TRBD1. Germline lookup yields CDR1 MGHRA and CDR2 YSYEKL. The CDR3 is made up of 15 amino acids. Germline trimming cut 1 base from V and 4 bases from J; bases unmatched to any gene: 2. CDR3 coding DNA: TGCGCCAGCAGCCAAGTGGGACAGGGGGGCACTGAAGCTTTCTTT. This translates into CASSQVGQGGTEAFF.

This clone was seen more than once but under ten times. The chain is built from TRBV5-1 and TRBJ1-1; possible D gene TRBD1, 5 bases. This CDR3 spans 15 amino acids. Trimming shortened V by 4 bases and J by 3 bases, and 16 bases separated the two germline ends. Germline values: CDR1 SGHRS, CDR2 YFSETQ. In DNA, the CDR3 is TGCGCCAGCAGCCTGGGGGACGTTGGGGACACTGAAGCTTTCTTT. Protein product: CASSLGDVGDTEAFF.

This clone was picked up a small number of times. V is TRBV10-3 and J is TRBJ1-1; TRBD1 matches at 7 bases. The V gene end was trimmed by 2 bases and the J gene end by 6 bases; junction bases not matched to a gene: 3. CDR1 and CDR2 (germline): ENHRY, SYGVKD. The CDR3 spans 13 residues. CDR3 sequence: CAISERGRPEAFF. The DNA for the CDR3 is TGTGCCATCAGTGAGAGGGGGCGACCTGAAGCTTTCTTT.